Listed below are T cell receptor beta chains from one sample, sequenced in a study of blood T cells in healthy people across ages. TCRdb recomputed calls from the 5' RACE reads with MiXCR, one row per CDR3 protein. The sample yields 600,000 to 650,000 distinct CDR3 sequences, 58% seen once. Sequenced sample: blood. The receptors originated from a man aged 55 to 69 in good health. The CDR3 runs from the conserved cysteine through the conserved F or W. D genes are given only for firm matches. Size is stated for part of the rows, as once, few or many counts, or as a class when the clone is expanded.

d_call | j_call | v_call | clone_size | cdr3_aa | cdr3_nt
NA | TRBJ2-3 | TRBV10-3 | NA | CASTSYGENTDTQYF | TGTGCCTCAACCTCATATGGAGAAAACACAGATACGCAGTATTTT
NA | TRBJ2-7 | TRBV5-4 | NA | CASSLGPGLAYEQYF | TGTGCCAGCAGCTTGGGACCGGGACTTGCCTACGAGCAGTACTTC
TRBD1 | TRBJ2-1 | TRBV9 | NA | CASSVASGGDEQFF | TGTGCCAGCAGCGTAGCCTCAGGGGGCGATGAGCAGTTCTTC
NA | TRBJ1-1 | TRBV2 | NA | CASERGDTEAFF | TGTGCCAGCGAACGGGGTGACACTGAAGCTTTCTTT
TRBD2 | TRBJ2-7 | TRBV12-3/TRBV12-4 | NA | CASSPPVGRGAYEQYF | TGTGCCAGCAGTCCGCCCGTGGGGCGGGGGGCCTACGAGCAGTACTTC
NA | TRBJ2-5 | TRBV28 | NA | CASSSGALQETQYF | TGTGCCAGCAGTTCCGGCGCACTCCAAGAGACCCAGTACTTC
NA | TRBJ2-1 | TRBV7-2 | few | CASSLRYRSNEQFF | TGTGCCAGCAGCTTACGATACAGATCCAATGAGCAGTTCTTC
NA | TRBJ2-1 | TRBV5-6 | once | CASSRYYNEQFF | TGTGCCAGCAGCCGTTACTACAATGAGCAGTTCTTC
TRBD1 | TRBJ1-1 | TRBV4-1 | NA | CASRQGQGADTEAFF | TGCGCCAGCAGGCAAGGACAGGGGGCGGACACTGAAGCTTTCTTT
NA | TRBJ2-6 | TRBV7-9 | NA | CASSPFSQKGANVLTF | TGTGCCAGCAGCCCATTTTCTCAGAAGGGGGCCAACGTCCTGACTTTC